These 7 T cell receptor beta chains originate from one sample sequenced in a study of spatial heterogeneity in lung cancer. No cognate antigen is known for these TCRs. This sample's time point: sample taken at primary tumor resection. TCRdb analysed the 5' RACE reads with MiXCR anew, one entry per CDR3 protein. The sample includes around 5,400 distinct CDR3 sequences, around 7.4% of them seen just once. The study's findings and limits: Intratumoral expanded alpha and beta TCR counts were found to track tumor mutation counts.

Sequencing used lung tumor tissue, obtained at surgery. The receptors shown here come from a female donor with early-stage non-small cell lung cancer.

Within the sample, this clonotype is medium-sized. J is TRBJ2-5 and V is TRBV5-1; D unclear. V dropped 0 bases and J dropped 2 bases, with 11 bases sitting between them. There are 15 residues in the CDR3. Looked up from germline, CDR1 is SGHRS and CDR2 is YFSETQ. The CDR3 region has the DNA TGCGCCAGCAGCTTGGGGGTAACACAGCAAGAGACCCAGTACTTC. Translated, it gives CASSLGVTQQETQYF.

This clonotype was observed at least ten times. The chain couples TRBV11-1 to TRBJ2-1; D gene unclear. In germline, CDR1 is SGHAT, CDR2 FQDESV (reference sequence). V lost 1 base, J lost 8 bases, and 12 bases lay in between. This CDR3 contains 14 residues. CDR3 sequence: CASSLVFSNDEQFF. Written as DNA, the CDR3 is TGTGCCAGCAGCTTAGTGTTCAGCAACGATGAGCAGTTCTTC. The full variable domain, its missing parts supplied by reference TRBV11-1 and TRBJ2-1, is EAEVAQSPRYKITEKSQAVAFWCDPISGHATLYWYRQILGQGPELLVQFQDESVVDDSQLPKDRFSAERLKGVDSTLKIQPAELGDSAMYLCASSLVFSNDEQFFGPGTRLTVL.

This clonotype qualifies as medium-sized. The gene calls are TRBV6-2 or TRBV6-3 and TRBJ2-5; D not resolved. In germline, CDR1 is MNHEY, CDR2 SVGEGT. The length of the CDR3 is 11 residues. V gave up 2 bases and J gave up 6 bases, with 4 bases separating them. CDR3 DNA sequence: TGTGCCAGCAGTTACACTAAGACCCAGTACTTC. It is translated as CASSYTKTQYF.

This clonotype was counted many times. This rearrangement joins TRBV29-1 to TRBJ2-1, with TRBD2 matching 14 bases. The CDR3 is made up of 14 amino acids. Germline CDR1 SQVTM, CDR2 ANQGSEA. J was trimmed by 5 bases and V by 7 bases; bases with no gene match: 4. The chain's CDR3 is CSGTSGGRDNEQFF. CDR3 coding DNA: TGCAGCGGGACTAGCGGGGGGCGTGACAATGAGCAGTTCTTC.

This clonotype appeared many times. The chain recombines TRBV7-9 with TRBJ1-5; D is undetermined. The V gene lost 1 base and the J gene lost 5 bases, with 9 bases spanning the gap. Germline V gene lookup returns CDR1 SEHNR and CDR2 FQNEAQ (reference sequence). This CDR3 is built from 14 residues. The CDR3 nucleotides are TGTGCCAGCAGCTTAGGAGGAACCCATCAGCCCCAGCATTTT. Protein product: CASSLGGTHQPQHF.

In this sample, this clonotype turned up many times. The genes are TRBV27 and TRBJ2-7; D possibly corresponds to TRBD1 (6 bases). The CDR3 has 13 residues. Germline assignment: CDR1 MNHEY and CDR2 SMNVEV (reference sequence). The V end lost 3 bases, the J end lost 2 bases, and 8 bases lay between the germline ends. CDR3 sequence: CASSLSGAYEQYF. The CDR3 DNA reads as TGTGCCAGCAGTTTGTCAGGGGCCTACGAGCAGTACTTC.

This clonotype was counted ten times or more. V usage is TRBV25-1 and J usage is TRBJ2-1, with a possible D match to TRBD2 (6 bases). Trimming left V 5 bases short and J 0 bases short, with 14 bases between. The CDR3 spans 16 residues. The V gene's germline CDR1 is MGHDK and CDR2 SYGVNS. As DNA, the CDR3 is TGTGCCAGCAGTCGAATGGGGGGAAGCTCCTACAATGAGCAGTTCTTC. This codes for CASSRMGGSSYNEQFF.